The 24 T cell receptor beta chains presented below share a single source sample, sequenced in a study of blood T cell repertoires in COVID-19. The repertoire was sequenced with immunoSEQ multiplex PCR; TCRdb's copy has only in-frame clones and lacks some. Among some 42,000 clones, 88% were seen once, and the ten largest hold 2.4%. Sequenced sample: peripheral blood. The receptors stem from a human donor in a cohort sampled during active COVID-19.

The chain joins TRBV19 to TRBJ2-1; TRBD1 might be the D (6 bases). This CDR3 contains 14 residues. V lost 7 bases and J lost 7, with 17 bases in between. Germline V CDR1 and CDR2: LNHDA, SQIVND (reference sequence). The CDR3: CASNHDRFSNEQFF. The DNA of the CDR3 is TGTGCCAGTAATCACGACAGGTTCTCGAATGAGCAGTTCTTC.

The chain carries TRBV3-1 (or the pseudogene TRBV3-2) and TRBJ1-4; D gene ambiguous. V shed 2 bases and J shed 7 bases, with 11 bases lying between them. The CDR3 extends over 14 amino acids. The V gene's germline CDR1 is LGHDT and CDR2 YNNKEL (reference sequence). The CDR3 coding sequence is TGTGCCAGCAGCCAAATGGGAGGGAGTGAAAAACTGTTTTTT. Protein product: CASSQMGGSEKLFF.

This clone was observed a few times. The rearrangement joins TRBV5-1 to TRBJ2-2; no definite D call. The CDR3 consists of 16 residues. Germline assignment: CDR1 SGHRS and CDR2 YFSETQ. Trimming shortened V by 0 bases and J by 2 bases, and 11 bases separated the two germline ends. The CDR3 nucleotides are TGCGCCAGCAGCTTGGCCGCCAGGATTAACACCGGGGAGCTGTTTTTT. Its protein product is CASSLAARINTGELFF.

The chain recombines TRBV3-1 (or the pseudogene TRBV3-2) with TRBJ2-7, with D maybe TRBD2 (7 bases). Deletions cut 5 bases from V and 0 bases from J, with 17 bases between. The CDR3 runs to 16 residues. Germline CDR1 reads LGHDT; CDR2 reads YNNKEL (reference sequence). DNA for the CDR3: TGTGCCAGCAGCAAATGGGGCGGGGGCGACTCCTACGAGCAGTACTTC. As protein: CASSKWGGGDSYEQYF.

The V and J genes are TRBV6-5 and TRBJ1-4; 11 bases map to TRBD1. From germline, CDR1 is MNHEY and CDR2 SVGAGI. The CDR3 has 15 amino acids. The junction had 8 bases not matched to a gene; V was cut back by 7 bases and J by 7 bases. CDR3: CASKARDRGSEKLFF. The CDR3 region has the DNA TGTGCCAGCAAAGCCCGGGACAGGGGGTCTGAAAAACTGTTTTTT.

The rearrangement uses TRBV6-5 and TRBJ2-7; 7 bases line up with TRBD2. The germline V gene has CDR1 MNHEY and CDR2 SVGAGI. V lost 6 bases to trimming and J lost 2 bases; unmatched junction nucleotides: 7. The CDR3 is 14 residues long. The CDR3 DNA follows: TGTGCCAGCAGCTCACCCCGGGGGGCCTACGAGCAGTACTTC. It is translated as CASSSPRGAYEQYF.

The chain employs TRBV10-3 and TRBJ1-1; TRBD1 agrees at 8 bases. Germline CDR1 reads ENHRY; CDR2 reads SYGVKD. The trim removed 10 bases at V and 0 bases at J, leaving 4 bases unmatched. The CDR3 totals 13 residues. The CDR3, as DNA: TGTGCCAGCCGACAGGGGATGAACACTGAAGCTTTCTTT. Its protein is CASRQGMNTEAFF.

This clone appeared once. The chain carries TRBV7-9 and TRBJ2-3; no clear D gene. The CDR3 consists of 13 residues. The germline V gene has CDR1 SEHNR and CDR2 FQNEAQ (reference sequence). Trimming cost V 3 bases and J 1 base, with 5 bases left between them. CDR3 region: CASSFTGTDTQYF. The CDR3 nucleotides read TGTGCCAGCAGCTTTACAGGCACAGATACGCAGTATTTT.

Here the CDR3 DNA reads TGCGCCAGCAGCCAAGACTTATCTTTCCGGACATGGGTTACCACTGAAGCTTTCTTT. It is translated as CASSQDLSFRTWVTTEAFF. J is TRBJ1-1 and V is TRBV4-1, with a tentative D call TRBD1 (5 bases). The length of the CDR3 is 19 residues. Trimming took 0 bases from V and 4 from J, leaving 24 bases between them. Germline CDR1 MGHRA, CDR2 YSYEKL.

For the CDR3, the DNA is TGTGCCAGCAGCTATACAGGGGGCACTGAAGCTTTCTTT. This sequence encodes CASSYTGGTEAFF. This chain connects TRBV11-3 to TRBJ1-1; TRBD1 agrees at 8 bases. The CDR3 sequence is 13 residues long. V gave up 4 bases and J gave up 4 bases; unmatched junction bases: 2. Germline CDR1 and CDR2: SGHNT and YENEEA.

This chain connects TRBV30 to TRBJ2-2; D may be TRBD2 (5 bases). V lost 6 bases and J 6 bases, leaving 8 bases between the germline ends. This CDR3 is built from 11 residues. Germline V lookup: CDR1 GTSNPN, CDR2 SVGIG (reference sequence). CDR3 protein: CACGEPGELFF. DNA for the CDR3: TGTGCCTGCGGGGAACCCGGGGAGCTGTTTTTT.

The V call is TRBV19, the J call TRBJ2-7, with a weak D call TRBD2 (6 bases). This CDR3 has 13 residues. CDR1 is LNHDA, CDR2 SQIVND, per germline (reference sequence). Trimming stripped 3 bases from V and 3 bases from J, with 9 bases between. CDR3 loop: CASSMGGGYEQYF. The DNA of the CDR3 is TGTGCCAGTAGTATGGGAGGCGGCTACGAGCAGTACTTC.

This clone was seen a handful of times. The chain is built from TRBV7-8 and TRBJ1-5, with 7 bases matching TRBD1. The length of the CDR3 is 15 residues. Per the germline V gene, CDR1 is SGHVS and CDR2 is FQNEAQ. V lost 7 bases, J lost 0 bases, and 6 bases stayed unmatched. The CDR3 sequence: CASKMTGNSNQPQHF. The CDR3 coding sequence is TGTGCCAGCAAAATGACAGGGAATAGCAATCAGCCCCAGCATTTT.

J is TRBJ1-2 and V is TRBV7-9; D remains ambiguous. The CDR3 length is 12 residues. Germline values: CDR1 SEHNR, CDR2 FQNEAQ (reference sequence). V was trimmed by 8 bases and J by 7 bases, leaving 14 bases between them. Written as DNA, the CDR3 is TGTGCCAGCGCCGGTCGGGAGAGTGGCTACACCTTC. Translated: CASAGRESGYTF.

This clone was picked up one time. The V and J genes are TRBV19 and TRBJ2-3, with a weak D call TRBD1 (6 bases). The CDR3 is made up of 15 amino acids. The germline CDR1 and CDR2 sequences are LNHDA and SQIVND (reference sequence). CDR3 DNA: TGTGGCACCAGACTACAGGGCCGCTCTACAGATACGCAGTATTTT. Protein: CGTRLQGRSTDTQYF.

This chain uses TRBV24-1 with TRBJ2-1, with 9 bases that match TRBD1. V was pared by 9 bases and J by 0 bases, with 5 bases of the junction left unmatched. The CDR3 contains 15 residues. Germline-derived CDR1 and CDR2 are KGHDR and SFDVKD. The DNA for the CDR3 is TGTGCCACCGGGACAGGGTCCCCCTCCTACAATGAGCAGTTCTTC. Translated, it gives CATGTGSPSYNEQFF.

This rearrangement joins TRBV18 to TRBJ1-2; 7 bases are a match to TRBD1. V shed 3 bases and J 6 bases; nucleotides not matched to a gene: 10. Germline loops: CDR1 KGHSH, CDR2 LQKENI. The CDR3 has 15 amino acids. The CDR3 region is CASSPIRDSQNGYTF. The CDR3 DNA follows: TGTGCCAGCTCACCCATACGGGACAGCCAAAATGGCTACACCTTC. Filled out from reference TRBV18 and TRBJ1-2, the complete variable domain reads NAGVMQNPRHLVRRRGQEARLRCSPMKGHSHVYWYRQLPEEGLKFMVYLQKENIIDESGMPKERFSAEFPKEGPSILRIQQVVRGDSAAYFCASSPIRDSQNGYTFGSGTRLTVV.

The chain joins TRBV18 to TRBJ2-3; D is ambiguous. Germline V lookup: CDR1 KGHSH, CDR2 LQKENI. The CDR3 spans 13 residues. Trimming cost V 6 bases and J 4 bases, with 11 bases left between them. CDR3 bases: TGTGCCAGCTCCCCGGCGGAAGCAGATACGCAGTATTTT. Residues: CASSPAEADTQYF. Complete variable domain (other parts from reference TRBV18 and TRBJ2-3): NAGVMQNPRHLVRRRGQEARLRCSPMKGHSHVYWYRQLPEEGLKFMVYLQKENIIDESGMPKERFSAEFPKEGPSILRIQQVVRGDSAAYFCASSPAEADTQYFGPGTRLTVL.

This rearrangement joins TRBV6-4 to TRBJ2-1, with TRBD2 identical over 10 bases. The CDR3 is 20 residues long. V shed 3 bases, J shed 0 bases, and the junction held 14 bases outside the gene matches. Germline V lookup: CDR1 MRHNA, CDR2 SNTAGT. For the CDR3, the DNA is TGTGCCAGCAGTGAGTCGAGGGCTAGCGGGGGCCCCAGCTCCTACAATGAGCAGTTCTTC. As protein: CASSESRASGGPSSYNEQFF.

The chain combines TRBV19 with TRBJ2-3; unclear D gene. Trimming pared 4 bases from V and 4 bases from J, leaving 15 bases between. This CDR3 region has 15 residues. Germline V lookup: CDR1 LNHDA, CDR2 SQIVND (reference sequence). The CDR3 region is CASSRRLSDSDTQYF. The CDR3 coding sequence is TGTGCCAGTAGTAGGCGACTCAGCGATTCAGATACGCAGTATTTT.

J is TRBJ2-4 and V is TRBV2, with 8 bases matching TRBD1. The CDR3 totals 15 residues. Trimming took 7 bases from V and 3 from J; bases not matched to a gene: 8. Germline V gene sequence: CDR1 SNHLY, CDR2 FYNNEI. CDR3 in DNA: TGTGCCAGCACCCAGGGGGCGGTGGGCAAAAACATTCAGTACTTC. Encoded protein: CASTQGAVGKNIQYF.

The chain carries TRBV24-1 and TRBJ1-2; D perhaps matches TRBD1 (5 bases). This CDR3 region has 14 residues. CDR1 KGHDR and CDR2 SFDVKD come from the germline V gene. V was clipped by 9 bases and J by 2 bases, with 15 bases between them. CDR3 in DNA: TGTGCCACCTCTAGTAGGGGCTCAAACTATGGCTACACCTTC. This sequence encodes CATSSRGSNYGYTF.

The rearrangement joins TRBV6-1 to TRBJ2-5; 14 bases are shared with TRBD2. The CDR3 sequence is 16 residues long. Germline CDR1 reads MNHNS; CDR2 reads SASEGT. V gave up 1 base and J gave up 2 bases; unmatched junction bases: 0. The CDR3 bases are TGTGCCAGCAGTGAAGGACTAGCGGGAGGGCAAGAGACCCAGTACTTC. It specifies CASSEGLAGGQETQYF.

The chain uses TRBV2 and TRBJ1-2; 8 bases align to TRBD1. The CDR3 length is 13 residues. J was trimmed by 2 bases and V by 8 bases; bases with no gene match: 4. Germline CDR1 is SNHLY and CDR2 is FYNNEI. The chain's CDR3 is CASPQGENYGYTF. As DNA, the CDR3 is TGTGCCAGCCCACAGGGGGAGAACTATGGCTACACCTTC.